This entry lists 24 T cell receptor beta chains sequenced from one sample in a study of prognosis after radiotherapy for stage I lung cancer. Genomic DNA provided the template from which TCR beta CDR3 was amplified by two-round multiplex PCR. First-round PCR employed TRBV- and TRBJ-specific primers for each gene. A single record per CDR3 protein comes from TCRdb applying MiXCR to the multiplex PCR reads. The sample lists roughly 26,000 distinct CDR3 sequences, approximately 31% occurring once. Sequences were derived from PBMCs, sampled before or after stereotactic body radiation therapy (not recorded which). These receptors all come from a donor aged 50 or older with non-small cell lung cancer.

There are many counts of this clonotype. For the CDR3, the DNA is TGCGCCAGCAGCTTGGATCAGGGGCGAACGGACGAGCAGTACTTC. Translating gives CASSLDQGRTDEQYF. The chain recombines TRBV5-1 with TRBJ2-7; D may be TRBD1 (6 bases). The V end was cut by 0 bases, the J end by 5 bases, with 15 bases between. Germline CDR1 reads SGHRS; CDR2 reads YFSETQ. The length of the CDR3 is 15 residues.

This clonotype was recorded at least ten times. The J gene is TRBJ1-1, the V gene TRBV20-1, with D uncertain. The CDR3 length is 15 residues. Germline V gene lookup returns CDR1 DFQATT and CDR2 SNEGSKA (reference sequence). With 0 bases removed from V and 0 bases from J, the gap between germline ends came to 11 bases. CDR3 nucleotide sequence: TGCAGTGCTAGAGATGGACGGCAGGTGAACACTGAAGCTTTCTTT. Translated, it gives CSARDGRQVNTEAFF.

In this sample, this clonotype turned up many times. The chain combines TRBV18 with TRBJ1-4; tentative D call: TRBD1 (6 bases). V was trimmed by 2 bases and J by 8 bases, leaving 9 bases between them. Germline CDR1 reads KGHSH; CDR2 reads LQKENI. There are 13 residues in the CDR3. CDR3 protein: CASSPMGAEKLFF. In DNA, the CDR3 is TGTGCCAGCTCACCAATGGGGGCGGAAAAACTGTTTTTT.

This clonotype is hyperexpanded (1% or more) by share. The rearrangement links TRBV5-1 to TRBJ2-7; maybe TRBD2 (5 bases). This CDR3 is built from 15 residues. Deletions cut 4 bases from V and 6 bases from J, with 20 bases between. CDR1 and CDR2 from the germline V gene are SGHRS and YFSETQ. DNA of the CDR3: TGCGCCAGCAGCCGGTCAACGGGATCCGCTGCCGAGCAGTACTTC. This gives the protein CASSRSTGSAAEQYF. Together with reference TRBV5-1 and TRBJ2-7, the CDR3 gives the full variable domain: KAGVTQTPRYLIKTRGQQVTLSCSPISGHRSVSWYQQTPGQGLQFLFEYFSETQRNKGNFPGRFSGRQFSNSRSEMNVSTLELGDSALYLCASSRSTGSAAEQYFGPGTRLTVT.

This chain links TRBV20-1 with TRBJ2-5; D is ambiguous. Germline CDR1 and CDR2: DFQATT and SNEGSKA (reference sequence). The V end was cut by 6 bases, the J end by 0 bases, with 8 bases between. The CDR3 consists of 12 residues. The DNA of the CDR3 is TGCAGTGCCCTGGACCACCAAGAGACCCAGTACTTC. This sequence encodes CSALDHQETQYF.

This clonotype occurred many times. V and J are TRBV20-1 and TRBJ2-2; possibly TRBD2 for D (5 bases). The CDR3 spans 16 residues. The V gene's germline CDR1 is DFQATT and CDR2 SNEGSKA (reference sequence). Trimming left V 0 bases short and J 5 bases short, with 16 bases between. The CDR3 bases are TGCAGTGCTAGAGAGCCTAAGCGGACTGGGACCGGGGAGCTGTTTTTT. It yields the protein CSAREPKRTGTGELFF.

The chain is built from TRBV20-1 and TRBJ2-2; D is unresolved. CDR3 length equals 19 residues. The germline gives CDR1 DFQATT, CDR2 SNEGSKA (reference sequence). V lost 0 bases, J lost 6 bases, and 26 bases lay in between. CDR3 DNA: TGCAGTGCTAGAGATAGTTTTAGTCGCTACCCCGCCCGGGCCGGGGAGCTGTTTTTT. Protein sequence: CSARDSFSRYPARAGELFF.

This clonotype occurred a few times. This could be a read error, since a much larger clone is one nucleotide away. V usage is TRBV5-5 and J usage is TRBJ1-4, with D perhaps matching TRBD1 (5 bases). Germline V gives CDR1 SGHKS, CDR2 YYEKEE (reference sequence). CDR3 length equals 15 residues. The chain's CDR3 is CSSSLAAGTGEKLFF. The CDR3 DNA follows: TGTTCCAGCAGCTTGGCCGCAGGGACTGGTGAAAAACTGTTTTTT.

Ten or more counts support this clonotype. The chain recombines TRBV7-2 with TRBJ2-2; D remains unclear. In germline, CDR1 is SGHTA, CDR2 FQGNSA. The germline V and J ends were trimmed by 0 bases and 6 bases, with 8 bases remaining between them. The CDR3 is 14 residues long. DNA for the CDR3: TGTGCCAGCAGCTTAGCGATAGGGTCCGGGGAGCTGTTTTTT. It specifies CASSLAIGSGELFF. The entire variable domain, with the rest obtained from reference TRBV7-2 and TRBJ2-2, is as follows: GAGVSQSPSNKVTEKGKDVELRCDPISGHTALYWYRQSLGQGLEFLIYFQGNSAPDKSGLPSDRFSAERTGGSVSTLTIQRTQQEDSAVYLCASSLAIGSGELFFGEGSRLTVL.

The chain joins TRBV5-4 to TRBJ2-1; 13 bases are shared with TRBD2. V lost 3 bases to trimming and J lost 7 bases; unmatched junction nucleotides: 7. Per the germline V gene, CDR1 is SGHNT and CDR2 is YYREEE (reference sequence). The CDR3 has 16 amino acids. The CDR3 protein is CASSSRTSGGPNEQFF. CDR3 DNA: TGTGCCAGCAGCTCCCGGACTAGCGGGGGACCGAATGAGCAGTTCTTC.

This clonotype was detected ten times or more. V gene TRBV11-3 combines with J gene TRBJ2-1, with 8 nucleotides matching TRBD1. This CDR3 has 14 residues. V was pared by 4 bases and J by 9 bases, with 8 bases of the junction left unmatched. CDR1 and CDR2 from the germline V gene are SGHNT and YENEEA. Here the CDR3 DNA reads TGTGCCAGCAGCTCAATGACCCAGGGGGCTGAGCAGTTCTTC. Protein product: CASSSMTQGAEQFF.

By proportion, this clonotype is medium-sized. The CDR3 sequence is CASSLMGTYNEQFF. In nucleotides, the CDR3 is TGTGCCAGCAGCTTAATGGGGACCTACAATGAGCAGTTCTTC. The V call is TRBV11-2, the J call TRBJ2-1; no definite D call. Trimming took 2 bases from V and 2 from J, leaving 7 bases between them. This CDR3 is built from 14 residues. CDR1 SGHAT and CDR2 FQNNGV come from the germline V gene.

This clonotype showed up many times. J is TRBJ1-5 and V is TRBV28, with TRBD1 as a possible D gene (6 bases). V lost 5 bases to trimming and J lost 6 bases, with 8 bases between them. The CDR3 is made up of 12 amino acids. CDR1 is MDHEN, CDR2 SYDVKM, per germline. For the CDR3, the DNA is TGTGCCAGCAGTACACAGGGTCAGCCCCAGCATTTT. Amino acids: CASSTQGQPQHF.

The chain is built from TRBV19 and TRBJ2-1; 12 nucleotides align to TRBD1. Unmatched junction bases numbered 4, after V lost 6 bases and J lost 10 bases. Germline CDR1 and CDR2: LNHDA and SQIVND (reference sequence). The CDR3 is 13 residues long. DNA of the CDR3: TGTGCCAGTAGCGGGACAGGGGGCGGGGAGCAGTTCTTC. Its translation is CASSGTGGGEQFF.

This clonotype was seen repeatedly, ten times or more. The CDR3 loop reads CAISGTGGRTEAFF. CDR3 bases: TGTGCCATCAGTGGTACAGGGGGCCGGACTGAAGCTTTCTTT. V and J are TRBV10-3 and TRBJ1-1; 9 nucleotides agree with TRBD1. The CDR3 is 14 residues long. Germline V gene lookup returns CDR1 ENHRY and CDR2 SYGVKD. V lost 4 bases, J lost 5 bases, and 5 bases stayed unmatched.

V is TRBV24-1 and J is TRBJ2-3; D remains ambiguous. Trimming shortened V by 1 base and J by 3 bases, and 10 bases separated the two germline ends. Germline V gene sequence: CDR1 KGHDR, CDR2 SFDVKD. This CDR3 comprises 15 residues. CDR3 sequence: CATSDLDFGTDTQYF. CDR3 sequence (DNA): TGTGCCACCAGTGATTTAGACTTCGGGACAGATACGCAGTATTTT.

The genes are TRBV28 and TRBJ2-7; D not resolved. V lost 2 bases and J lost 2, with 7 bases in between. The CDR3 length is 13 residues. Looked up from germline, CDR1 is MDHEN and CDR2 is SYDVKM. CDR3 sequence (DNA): TGTGCCAGCAGTTTAGGGCCCCCCTACGAGCAGTACTTC. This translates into CASSLGPPYEQYF.

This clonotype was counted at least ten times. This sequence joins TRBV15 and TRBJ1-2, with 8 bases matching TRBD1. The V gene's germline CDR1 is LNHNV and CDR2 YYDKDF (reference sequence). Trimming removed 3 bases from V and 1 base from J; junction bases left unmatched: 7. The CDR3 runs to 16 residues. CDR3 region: CATSSISGGVNYGYTF. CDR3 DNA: TGTGCCACCAGCAGCATATCAGGGGGCGTTAACTATGGCTACACCTTC.

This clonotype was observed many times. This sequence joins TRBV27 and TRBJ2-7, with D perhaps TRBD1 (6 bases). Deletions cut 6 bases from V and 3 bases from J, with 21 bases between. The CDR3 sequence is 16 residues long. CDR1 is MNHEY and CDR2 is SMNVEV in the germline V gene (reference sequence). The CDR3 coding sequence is TGTGCCAGCAGGCTACAGGGTTTCGGCCTTATCTACGAGCAGTACTTC. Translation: CASRLQGFGLIYEQYF.

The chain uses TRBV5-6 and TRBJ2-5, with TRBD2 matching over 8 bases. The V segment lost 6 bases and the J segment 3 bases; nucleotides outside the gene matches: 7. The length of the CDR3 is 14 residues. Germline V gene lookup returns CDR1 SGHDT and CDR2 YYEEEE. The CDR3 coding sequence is TGTGCCAGCAACTTTCCGGGACTAGAAGAGACCCAGTACTTC. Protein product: CASNFPGLEETQYF.

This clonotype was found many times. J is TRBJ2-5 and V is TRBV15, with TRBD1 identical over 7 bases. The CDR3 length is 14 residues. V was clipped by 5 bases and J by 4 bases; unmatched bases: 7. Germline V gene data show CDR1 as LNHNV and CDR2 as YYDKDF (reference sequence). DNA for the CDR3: TGTGCCACCAGCCCACTACAGGGGCGAGAGACCCAGTACTTC. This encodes CATSPLQGRETQYF.

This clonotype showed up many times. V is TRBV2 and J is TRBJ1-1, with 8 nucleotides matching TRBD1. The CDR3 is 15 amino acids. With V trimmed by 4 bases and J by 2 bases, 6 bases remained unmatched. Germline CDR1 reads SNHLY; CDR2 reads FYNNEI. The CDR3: CASSGDRGENTEAFF. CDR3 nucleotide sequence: TGTGCCAGCAGTGGAGACAGGGGCGAAAACACTGAAGCTTTCTTT.

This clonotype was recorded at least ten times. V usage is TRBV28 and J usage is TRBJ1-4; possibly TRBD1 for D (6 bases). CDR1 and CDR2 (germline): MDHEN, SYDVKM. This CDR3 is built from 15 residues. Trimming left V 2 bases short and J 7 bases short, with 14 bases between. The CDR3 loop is CASSLVGGRGEKLFF. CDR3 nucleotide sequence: TGTGCCAGCAGTTTAGTAGGGGGACGGGGTGAAAAACTGTTTTTT.

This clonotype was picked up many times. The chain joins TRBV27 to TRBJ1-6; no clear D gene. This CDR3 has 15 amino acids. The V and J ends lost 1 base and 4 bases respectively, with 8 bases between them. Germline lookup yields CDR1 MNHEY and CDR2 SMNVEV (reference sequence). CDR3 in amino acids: CASSLLGRYNSPLHF. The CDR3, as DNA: TGTGCCAGCAGTTTATTAGGCAGATATAATTCACCCCTCCACTTT.